The entry below describes one TCR beta chain. As yet, its antigen is unknown. The sample originates from a study of T cell responses to AZD1222 COVID-19 vaccine. General study results and limits: It should be noted that donors were predominantly white British and more often female, and clonal diversity was possibly underestimated.

Germline assignment: CDR1 GTSNPN and CDR2 SVGIG (reference sequence). CDR3 length equals 14 residues. V was pared by 5 bases and J by 3 bases, with 13 bases between. Some clones are missing from TCRdb's copy, which holds only in-frame ones; the method was immunoSEQ multiplex PCR. This table has around 140,000 clones, approximately 94% appearing once. The chain is built from TRBV30 and TRBJ1-4; a weak D match, TRBD1 (6 bases). This specimen was peripheral blood, taken on day 0 of AZD1222 vaccination. This TCR was sampled from an adult in good health. Here the CDR3 reads CAWAVGAANEKLFF. CDR3 bases: TGTGCCTGGGCCGTGGGGGCGGCTAATGAAAAACTGTTTTTT.